Below, one T cell receptor beta chain is given with its context. Its antigen is undetermined. This specimen comes from a study of chemoradiotherapy in HPV16-positive cancers. In the study overall: Candidate HPV-specific clones and shared TCR motifs came from a couple of HPV16-positive patients. Study-wide findings and caveats: Functional assays defining HPV-specific T cells used only a couple of HPV16-positive patients. In HPV16-positive patients, HPV-responsive T-cell expansion tracked better recurrence-free survival. Non-HPV-specific T cells did not expand in tumors during treatment, whereas candidate HPV-specific clones and E7-related motifs did.

The CDR3 is made up of 13 amino acids. Trimming pared 7 bases from V and 9 bases from J, leaving 18 bases between. Germline V gene data show CDR1 as GTSNPN and CDR2 as SVGIG (reference sequence). The table came from immunoSEQ multiplex PCR; TCRdb's copy has only in-frame clones and leaves some out. The sample carries 30,000 to 50,000 clones, more than 75% recorded once. The TCR was taken from a human donor with HPV-associated anogenital cancer. The gene calls are TRBV30 and TRBJ1-4; D gene uncertain. The source was blood, collected from a patient who underwent chemoradiotherapy. CDR3 sequence: CASSRAVEKKLFF. CDR3 sequence (DNA): TGTGCCTCATCCCGGGCCGTCGAAAAAAAACTGTTTTTT.